This T cell receptor (beta chain) was documented in a study of a mutant IDH1 vaccine in newly diagnosed glioma. On the study more broadly: Vaccination began 4-6 weeks post radiotherapy alone, or with temozolomide cycles. Averaging around 42 years of age, treated patients were around 60% male and about 38% female.

Time point reported: week 5, during vaccination. In every dose of vaccine, 300 ug of mutant IDH1 20-mer peptide was given alongside topical imiquimod. In its sample, this clone was seen a few times. Its antigen remains unidentified. Germline CDR1 KGHSH, CDR2 LQKENI. The V segment lost 5 bases and the J segment 3 bases; nucleotides outside the gene matches: 7. This CDR3 has 15 residues. Assay: immunoSEQ multiplex PCR; the TCRdb copy retains only in-frame clones and omits some. The table records 50,000 to 75,000 clones, about 86% of them present only once. Sample: PBMCs, taken from a glioma patient whose treatment included an IDH1 peptide vaccine. The rearrangement uses TRBV18 and TRBJ1-5, with TRBD1 matching 7 bases. This receptor was obtained from a woman aged 45-60 years with glioma. As DNA, the CDR3 is TGTGCCAGCTCATACGGGGGACAGCACAATCAGCCCCAGCATTTT. The encoded protein is CASSYGGQHNQPQHF.